This T cell receptor beta chain was retrieved from a study of PD-1 and CTLA-4 blockade in melanoma. CDR1 is SGHAT, CDR2 FQNNGV, per germline. The CDR3 spans 15 residues. The germline V and J ends were trimmed by 1 base and 6 bases, with 12 bases remaining between them. TCRdb keeps only in-frame clones here, not all; method: immunoSEQ multiplex PCR. The sample shows 6,000 to 8,500 clones, about four fifths of them seen only once. The material was CD8+ T cells from peripheral blood, obtained before anti-PD-1 treatment. This chain connects TRBV11-2 to TRBJ2-2, with no clear D. The sequence was obtained from a human donor with melanoma. The CDR3 sequence: CASSLVGANSGELFF. DNA for the CDR3: TGTGCCAGCAGCTTAGTTGGTGCGAATTCCGGGGAGCTGTTTTTT.